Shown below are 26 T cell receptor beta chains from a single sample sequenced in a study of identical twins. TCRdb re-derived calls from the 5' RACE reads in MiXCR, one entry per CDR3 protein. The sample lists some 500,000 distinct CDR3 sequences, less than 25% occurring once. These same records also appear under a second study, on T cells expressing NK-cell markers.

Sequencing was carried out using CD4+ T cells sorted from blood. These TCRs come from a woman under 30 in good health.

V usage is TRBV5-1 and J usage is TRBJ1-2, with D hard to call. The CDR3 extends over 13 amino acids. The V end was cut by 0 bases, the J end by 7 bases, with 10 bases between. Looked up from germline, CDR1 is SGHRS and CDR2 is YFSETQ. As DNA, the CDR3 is TGCGCCAGCAGCTTGGACGGGGAGGGTGGCTACACCTTC. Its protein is CASSLDGEGGYTF.

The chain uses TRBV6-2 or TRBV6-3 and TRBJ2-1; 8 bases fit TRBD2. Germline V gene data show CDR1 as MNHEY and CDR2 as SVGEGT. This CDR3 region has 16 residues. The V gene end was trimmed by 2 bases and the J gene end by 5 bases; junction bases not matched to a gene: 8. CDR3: CASSYEAGGQNNEQFF. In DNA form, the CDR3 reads TGTGCCAGCAGTTACGAGGCGGGGGGACAAAACAATGAGCAGTTCTTC.

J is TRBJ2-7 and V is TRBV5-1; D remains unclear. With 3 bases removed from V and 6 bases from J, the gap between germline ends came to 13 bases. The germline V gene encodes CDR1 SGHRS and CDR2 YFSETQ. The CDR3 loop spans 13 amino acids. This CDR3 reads CASSSTSGSEQYF. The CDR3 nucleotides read TGCGCCAGCAGCTCGACGAGTGGGTCCGAGCAGTACTTC.

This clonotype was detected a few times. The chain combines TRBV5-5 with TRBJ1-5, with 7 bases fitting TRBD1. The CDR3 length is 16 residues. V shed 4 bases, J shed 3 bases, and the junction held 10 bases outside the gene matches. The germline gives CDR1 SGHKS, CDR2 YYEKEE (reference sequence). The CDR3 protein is CASSPQDRPANQPQHF. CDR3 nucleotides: TGTGCCAGCAGCCCGCAGGACAGGCCGGCCAATCAGCCCCAGCATTTT.

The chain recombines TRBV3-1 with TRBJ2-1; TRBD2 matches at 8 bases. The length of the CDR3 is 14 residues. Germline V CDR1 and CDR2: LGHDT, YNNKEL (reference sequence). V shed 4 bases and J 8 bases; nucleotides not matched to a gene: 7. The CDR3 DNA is TGTGCCAGCAGCCCCCCGGGACTAGTTTATGAGCAGTTCTTC. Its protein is CASSPPGLVYEQFF.

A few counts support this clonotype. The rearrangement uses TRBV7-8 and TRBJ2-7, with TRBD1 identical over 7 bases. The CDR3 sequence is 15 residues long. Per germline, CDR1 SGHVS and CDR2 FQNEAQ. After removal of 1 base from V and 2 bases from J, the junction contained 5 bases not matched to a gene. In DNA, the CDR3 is TGTGCCAGCAGCTTAGATAGGGACAGCCCCTACGAGCAGTACTTC. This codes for CASSLDRDSPYEQYF.

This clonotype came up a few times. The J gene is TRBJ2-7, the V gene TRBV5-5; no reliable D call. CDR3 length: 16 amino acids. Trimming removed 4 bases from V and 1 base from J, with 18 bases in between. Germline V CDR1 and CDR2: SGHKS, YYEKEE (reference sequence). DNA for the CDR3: TGTGCCAGCAGCCCGACCCAGCCAACTAAATCCTACGAGCAGTACTTC. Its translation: CASSPTQPTKSYEQYF.

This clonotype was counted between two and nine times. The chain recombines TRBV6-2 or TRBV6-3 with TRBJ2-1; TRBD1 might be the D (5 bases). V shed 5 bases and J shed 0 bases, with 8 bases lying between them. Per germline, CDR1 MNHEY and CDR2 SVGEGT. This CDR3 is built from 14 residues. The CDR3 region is CASSRQYSYNEQFF. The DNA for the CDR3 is TGTGCCAGCAGTCGACAGTACTCCTACAATGAGCAGTTCTTC.

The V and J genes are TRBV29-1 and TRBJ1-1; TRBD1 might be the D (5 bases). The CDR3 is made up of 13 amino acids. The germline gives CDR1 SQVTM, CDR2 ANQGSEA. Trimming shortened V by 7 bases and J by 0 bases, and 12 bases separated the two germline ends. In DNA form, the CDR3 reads TGCAGCGAAGCGGGGCCCATGAACACTGAAGCTTTCTTT. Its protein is CSEAGPMNTEAFF.

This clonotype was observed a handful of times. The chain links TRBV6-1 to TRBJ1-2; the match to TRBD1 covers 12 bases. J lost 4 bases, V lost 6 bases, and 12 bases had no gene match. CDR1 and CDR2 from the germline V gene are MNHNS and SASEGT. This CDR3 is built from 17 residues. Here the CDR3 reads CASSERGTGGRIYGYTF. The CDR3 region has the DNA TGTGCCAGCAGCGAACGGGGGACAGGGGGCAGAATCTATGGCTACACCTTC.

Here the CDR3 DNA reads TGTGCCAGGAACTTAACCTCTGGGGCCAACGTCCTGACTTTC. Translated, it gives CARNLTSGANVLTF. V is TRBV12-3 or TRBV12-4 and J is TRBJ2-6; the D is unclear. Trimming stripped 9 bases from V and 0 bases from J, with 9 bases between. The CDR3 spans 14 residues.

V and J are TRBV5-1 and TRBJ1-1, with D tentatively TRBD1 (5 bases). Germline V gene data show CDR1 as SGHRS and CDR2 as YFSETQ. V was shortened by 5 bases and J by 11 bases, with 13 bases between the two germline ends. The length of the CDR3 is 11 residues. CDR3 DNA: TGCGCCAGCAGGTCGTCGGGGGTGGCTTTCTTT. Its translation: CASRSSGVAFF.

CDR3: CASSSTGTGSSGNTIYF. The CDR3 DNA sequence: TGTGCCAGCAGTAGCACCGGGACAGGGAGCTCTGGAAACACCATATATTTT. The chain joins TRBV6-1 to TRBJ1-3; 9 bases align to TRBD1. J gave up 0 bases and V 5 bases, and 8 bases lay outside the gene matches. This CDR3 contains 17 residues. CDR1 is MNHNS, CDR2 SASEGT, per germline.

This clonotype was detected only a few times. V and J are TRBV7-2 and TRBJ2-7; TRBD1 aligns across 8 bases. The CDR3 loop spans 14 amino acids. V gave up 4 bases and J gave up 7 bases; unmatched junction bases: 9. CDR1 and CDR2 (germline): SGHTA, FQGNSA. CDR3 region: CASSSILRGQEQYF. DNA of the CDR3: TGTGCCAGCAGCTCAATCCTCAGGGGGCAGGAGCAGTACTTC.

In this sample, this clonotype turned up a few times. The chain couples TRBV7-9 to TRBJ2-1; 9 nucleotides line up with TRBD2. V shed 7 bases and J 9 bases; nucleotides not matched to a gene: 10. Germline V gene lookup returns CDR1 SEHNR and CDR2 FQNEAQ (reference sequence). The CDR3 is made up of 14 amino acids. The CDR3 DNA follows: TGTGCCAGCACCCGTAGCGGGAGAGACCCTGAGCAGTTCTTC. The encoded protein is CASTRSGRDPEQFF.

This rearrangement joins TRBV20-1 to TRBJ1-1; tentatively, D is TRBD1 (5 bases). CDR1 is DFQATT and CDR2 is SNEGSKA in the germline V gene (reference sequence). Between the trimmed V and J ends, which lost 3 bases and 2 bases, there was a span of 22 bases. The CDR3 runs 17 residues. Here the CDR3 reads CSASPAGGPGLNTEAFF. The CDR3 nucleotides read TGCAGTGCTAGTCCCGCCGGGGGTCCGGGATTAAACACTGAAGCTTTCTTT.

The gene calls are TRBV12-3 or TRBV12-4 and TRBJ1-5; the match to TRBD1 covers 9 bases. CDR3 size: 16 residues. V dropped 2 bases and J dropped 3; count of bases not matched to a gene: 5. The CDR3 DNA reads TGTGCCAGCAGTTTAACGGACAGGGGTTCCAATCAGCCCCAGCATTTT. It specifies CASSLTDRGSNQPQHF.

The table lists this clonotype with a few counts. The CDR3 region has the DNA TGTGCCAGCAGTTACGCCCGCAATGTGGCCCAGTACTTC. Protein sequence: CASSYARNVAQYF. The gene calls are TRBV6-5 and TRBJ2-5; D not certain. The CDR3 is 13 residues long. Trimming removed 2 bases from V and 9 bases from J, with 13 bases in between. CDR1 is MNHEY, CDR2 SVGAGI, per germline.

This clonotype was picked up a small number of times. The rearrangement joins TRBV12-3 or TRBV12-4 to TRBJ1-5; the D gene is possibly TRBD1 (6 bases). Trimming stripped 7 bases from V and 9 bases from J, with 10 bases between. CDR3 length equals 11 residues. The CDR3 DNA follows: TGTGCCAGCACCGAGGGGGGGCCCCAGCATTTT. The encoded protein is CASTEGGPQHF.

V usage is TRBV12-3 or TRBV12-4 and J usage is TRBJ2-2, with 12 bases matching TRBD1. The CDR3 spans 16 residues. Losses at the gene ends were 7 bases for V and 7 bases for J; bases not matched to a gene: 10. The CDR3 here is CASTWDRGQFDGELFF. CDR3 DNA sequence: TGTGCCAGCACTTGGGACAGGGGGCAGTTTGACGGGGAGCTGTTTTTT.

DNA of the CDR3: TGTGCCATCAGCGCGGGACACTTGGATACGCAGTATTTT. Translating gives CAISAGHLDTQYF. This chain uses TRBV10-3 with TRBJ2-3; D is tentatively TRBD1 or TRBD2 (6 bases each). In germline, CDR1 is ENHRY, CDR2 SYGVKD. Trimming pared 6 bases from V and 6 bases from J, leaving 13 bases between. The CDR3 has 13 residues.

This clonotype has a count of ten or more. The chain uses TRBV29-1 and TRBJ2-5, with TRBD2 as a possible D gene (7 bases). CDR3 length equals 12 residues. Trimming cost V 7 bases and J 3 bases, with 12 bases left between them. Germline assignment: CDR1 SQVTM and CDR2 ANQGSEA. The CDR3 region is CSGGGLKETQYF. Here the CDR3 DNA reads TGCAGCGGGGGGGGCCTGAAAGAGACCCAGTACTTC.

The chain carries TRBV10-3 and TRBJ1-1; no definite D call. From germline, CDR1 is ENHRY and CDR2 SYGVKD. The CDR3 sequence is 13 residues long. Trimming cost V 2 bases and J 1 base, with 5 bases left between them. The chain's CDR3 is CAISEVQNTEAFF. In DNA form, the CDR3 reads TGTGCCATCAGTGAGGTACAGAACACTGAAGCTTTCTTT.

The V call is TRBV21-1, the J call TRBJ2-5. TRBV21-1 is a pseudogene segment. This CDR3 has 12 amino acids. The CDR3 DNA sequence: TGTGCCAGCAGCAAATCGAAAGAGACCCAGTACTTC. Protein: CASSKSKETQYF.

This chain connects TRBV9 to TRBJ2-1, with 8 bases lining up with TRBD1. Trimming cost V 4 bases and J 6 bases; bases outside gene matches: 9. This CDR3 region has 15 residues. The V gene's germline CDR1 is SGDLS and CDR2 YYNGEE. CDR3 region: CASSPRQGLGNEQFF. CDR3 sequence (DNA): TGTGCCAGCAGCCCCCGACAGGGGTTGGGCAATGAGCAGTTCTTC.

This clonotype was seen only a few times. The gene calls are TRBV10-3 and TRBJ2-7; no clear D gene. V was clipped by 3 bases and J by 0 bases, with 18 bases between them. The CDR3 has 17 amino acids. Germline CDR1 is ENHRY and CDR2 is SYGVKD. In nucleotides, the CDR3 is TGTGCCATCAGTGAAGTTGGCTACCCGGCCGCCTCCTACGAGCAGTACTTC. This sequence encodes CAISEVGYPAASYEQYF.